A single sample gave rise to the 2 T cell receptor beta chains below, sequenced in a study of blood T cell repertoires in COVID-19. The data were produced by immunoSEQ multiplex PCR, yet TCRdb's version contains in-frame clones alone and is incomplete. This sample has about 150,000 clones, with 65% to 85% found just once. The specimen was peripheral blood. The receptors stem from a man in his fifties with active or convalescent COVID-19.

The chain has TRBV2 and TRBJ1-3; D is unresolved. The CDR3 contains 14 residues. Germline loops: CDR1 SNHLY, CDR2 FYNNEI. Trimming left V 6 bases short and J 3 bases short, with 12 bases between. The CDR3 region has the DNA TGTGCCAGCAGGACGGGGAACCGTGGAAACACCATATATTTT. The encoded protein is CASRTGNRGNTIYF.

This clone showed up just a few times. V usage is TRBV14 and J usage is TRBJ1-6, with D possibly being TRBD1 (6 bases). Germline values: CDR1 SGHDN, CDR2 FVKESK. The CDR3 spans 14 residues. Trimming pared 4 bases from V and 7 bases from J, leaving 11 bases between. The CDR3 DNA reads TGTGCCAGCAGCCCTAGGGGGGGAAATTCACCCCTCCACTTT. Its protein product is CASSPRGGNSPLHF.